This TCR beta chain appears in the sequencing data of a study of cytomegalovirus exposure and HLA in healthy donors. The PCR was carried out with 60 Vbeta primers and 13 Jbeta primers. Assay: immunoSEQ multiplex PCR; the TCRdb copy retains only in-frame clones and omits some. Of 100,000 to 150,000 clones listed, more than 80% are singletons. The material sequenced was PBMCs. The clonotype comes from a woman in her forties in good health and CMV-seropositive.

CDR3 region: CASSVEANPNEQYF. The CDR3 DNA follows: TGTGCCAGCAGCGTAGAAGCCAATCCTAACGAGCAGTACTTC. The chain recombines TRBV9 with TRBJ2-7; the D is unclear. Trimming removed 0 bases at V and 5 bases at J, with 12 bases between. Germline assignment: CDR1 SGDLS and CDR2 YYNGEE. The CDR3 has 14 amino acids.